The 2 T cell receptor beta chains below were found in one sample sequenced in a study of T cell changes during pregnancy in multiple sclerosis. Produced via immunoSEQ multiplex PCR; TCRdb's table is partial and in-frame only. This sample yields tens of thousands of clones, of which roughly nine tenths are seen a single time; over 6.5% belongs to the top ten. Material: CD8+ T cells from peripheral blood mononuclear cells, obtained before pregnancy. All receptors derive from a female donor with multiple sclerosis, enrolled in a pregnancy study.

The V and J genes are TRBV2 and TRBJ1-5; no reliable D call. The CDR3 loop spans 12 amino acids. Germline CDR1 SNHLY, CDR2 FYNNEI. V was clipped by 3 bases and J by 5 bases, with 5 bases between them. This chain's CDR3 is CASSDPDQPQHF. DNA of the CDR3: TGTGCCAGCAGTGATCCCGATCAGCCCCAGCATTTT.

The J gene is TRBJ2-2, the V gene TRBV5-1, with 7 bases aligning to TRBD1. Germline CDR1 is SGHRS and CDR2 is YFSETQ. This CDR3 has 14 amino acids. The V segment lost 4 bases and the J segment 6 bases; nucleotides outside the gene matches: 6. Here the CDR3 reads CASSRDSFPGELFF. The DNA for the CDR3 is TGCGCCAGCAGCCGGGACAGCTTTCCCGGGGAGCTGTTTTTT.